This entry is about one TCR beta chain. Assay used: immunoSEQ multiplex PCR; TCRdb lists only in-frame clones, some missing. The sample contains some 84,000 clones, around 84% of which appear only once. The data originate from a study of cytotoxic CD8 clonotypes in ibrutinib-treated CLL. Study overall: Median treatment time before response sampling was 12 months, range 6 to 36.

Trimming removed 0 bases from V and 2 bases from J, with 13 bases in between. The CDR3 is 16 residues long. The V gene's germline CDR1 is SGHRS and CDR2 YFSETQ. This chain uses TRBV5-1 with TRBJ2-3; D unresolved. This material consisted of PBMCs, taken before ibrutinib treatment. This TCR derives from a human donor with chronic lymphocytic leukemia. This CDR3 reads CASSLASTMTTDTQYF. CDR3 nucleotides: TGCGCCAGCAGCTTGGCCTCTACGATGACCACAGATACGCAGTATTTT.